Presented here are 25 T cell receptor beta chains from one specimen sequenced in a study of T-cell reconstitution after alpha-beta-depleted transplantation in children. Preparation of the TCRbeta library involved a method that used unique molecular identifiers. TCRdb reanalysed the PCR reads using MiXCR and keeps one entry per CDR3 protein. The sample carries about 540,000 distinct CDR3 sequences, roughly 30% recorded once. The source was PBMCs, collected before TCRalphabeta/CD19-depleted stem cell transplant. These receptors were collected from a boy under three years old with Wiskott-Aldrich syndrome, due to receive a stem cell transplant.

The V gene is TRBV6-1, the J gene TRBJ2-1; perhaps D is TRBD1 or TRBD2 (5 bases each). V was trimmed by 6 bases and J by 2 bases, leaving 20 bases between them. Germline CDR1 is MNHNS and CDR2 is SASEGT. The CDR3 totals 17 residues. CDR3 bases: TGTGCCAGCAGCCGTACCTCGGGGCACTACCCCTACAATGAGCAGTTCTTC. Its translation: CASSRTSGHYPYNEQFF.

The chain links TRBV7-8 to TRBJ2-1; 13 nucleotides line up with TRBD2. The length of the CDR3 is 16 residues. The J segment lost 8 bases and the V segment lost 5 bases, leaving 9 bases of the junction unmatched. Germline loops: CDR1 SGHVS, CDR2 FQNEAQ. The DNA for the CDR3 is TGTGCCAGCAGCGCCGAGACTAGCGGGAGGATGCATGAGCAGTTCTTC. Translated, it gives CASSAETSGRMHEQFF.

This clonotype was observed a few times. The chain recombines TRBV11-2 with TRBJ2-3, with 10 bases matching TRBD2. This CDR3 comprises 16 residues. V shed 4 bases, J shed 1 base, and the junction held 5 bases outside the gene matches. Germline V gene data show CDR1 as SGHAT and CDR2 as FQNNGV. The CDR3 DNA sequence: TGTGCCAGCAGCTGGGTGGGGACTAGCGGCACAGATACGCAGTATTTT. Translating it yields CASSWVGTSGTDTQYF.

V is TRBV5-1 and J is TRBJ2-5; D is unclear. This CDR3 has 15 residues. Trimming stripped 0 bases from V and 2 bases from J, with 11 bases between. Germline V gene data show CDR1 as SGHRS and CDR2 as YFSETQ. In DNA, the CDR3 is TGCGCCAGCAGCTTGGCCGGGCGGAGACAAGAGACCCAGTACTTC. Its translation: CASSLAGRRQETQYF.

The V call is TRBV9, the J call TRBJ2-3; tentatively, D is TRBD2 (6 bases). V lost 4 bases to trimming and J lost 0 bases, with 15 bases between them. Germline loops: CDR1 SGDLS, CDR2 YYNGEE. This CDR3 has 16 amino acids. Here the CDR3 DNA reads TGTGCCAGCAGCATACTGGAGGGGTCTAGCACAGATACGCAGTATTTT. Residues: CASSILEGSSTDTQYF.

The chain joins TRBV5-1 to TRBJ2-5, with D unresolved. Germline CDR1 is SGHRS and CDR2 is YFSETQ. V lost 6 bases and J 5 bases, leaving 17 bases between the germline ends. The CDR3 spans 14 residues. CDR3 nucleotide sequence: TGCGCCAGCACGAAAGGGTTAGCCGGGGAGACCCAGTACTTC. Translation: CASTKGLAGETQYF.

The chain's CDR3 is CASRGTVRSYNEQFF. CDR3 coding DNA: TGCGCCAGCAGAGGGACAGTTCGTTCCTACAATGAGCAGTTCTTC. The chain joins TRBV5-1 to TRBJ2-1, with TRBD1 identical over 7 bases. Trimming took 5 bases from V and 1 from J; bases not matched to a gene: 6. Germline lookup yields CDR1 SGHRS and CDR2 YFSETQ. The CDR3 consists of 15 residues. Full variable domain (outside the CDR3, taken from reference TRBV5-1 and TRBJ2-1): KAGVTQTPRYLIKTRGQQVTLSCSPISGHRSVSWYQQTPGQGLQFLFEYFSETQRNKGNFPGRFSGRQFSNSRSEMNVSTLELGDSALYLCASRGTVRSYNEQFFGPGTRLTVL.

CDR3 loop: CASSPGTVTGELFF. DNA for the CDR3: TGTGCCAGCAGTCCCGGGACAGTCACCGGGGAGCTGTTTTTT. The chain links TRBV12-3 or TRBV12-4 to TRBJ2-2; TRBD1 agrees at 7 bases. There are 14 residues in the CDR3. After removal of 5 bases from V and 4 bases from J, the junction contained 4 bases not matched to a gene.

This clonotype was seen a handful of times. CDR3 coding DNA: TGTGCCAGCAGCAACAGGGGACTTCTCAATGAGCAGTTCTTC. This sequence encodes CASSNRGLLNEQFF. The chain links TRBV12-3 or TRBV12-4 to TRBJ2-1; possibly TRBD1 for D (7 bases). The CDR3 covers 14 residues. V was trimmed by 6 bases and J by 6 bases, leaving 15 bases between them.

The V and J genes are TRBV7-2 and TRBJ2-1; D is uncertain. This CDR3 spans 14 amino acids. V lost 5 bases and J lost 8, with 16 bases in between. Germline loops: CDR1 SGHTA, CDR2 FQGNSA. CDR3 nucleotides: TGTGCCAGCAGCCCCGGAGTGACTTTCCATGAGCAGTTCTTC. This codes for CASSPGVTFHEQFF.

This clonotype was observed a few times. The gene calls are TRBV5-1 and TRBJ2-2; no firm D call. V gave up 4 bases and J gave up 2 bases, with 6 bases separating them. Germline values: CDR1 SGHRS, CDR2 YFSETQ. The CDR3 consists of 13 residues. The CDR3: CASSPENTGELFF. The DNA for the CDR3 is TGCGCCAGCAGCCCTGAAAACACCGGGGAGCTGTTTTTT. Supplemented by reference TRBV5-1 and TRBJ2-2, the full variable domain reads KAGVTQTPRYLIKTRGQQVTLSCSPISGHRSVSWYQQTPGQGLQFLFEYFSETQRNKGNFPGRFSGRQFSNSRSEMNVSTLELGDSALYLCASSPENTGELFFGEGSRLTVL.

The rearrangement links TRBV27 to TRBJ2-4; D may correspond to TRBD1 or TRBD2 (5 bases each). V lost 6 bases and J 10 bases, leaving 13 bases between the germline ends. This CDR3 spans 12 amino acids. Germline V CDR1 and CDR2: MNHEY, SMNVEV (reference sequence). The CDR3 loop is CASSPGPLIQYF. For the CDR3, the DNA is TGTGCCAGCAGCCCGGGACCCTTAATTCAGTACTTC.

This clonotype appeared a few times. CDR3 residues: CAIRRRGFDYEQYF. The CDR3 DNA reads as TGTGCCATAAGAAGGCGGGGATTCGACTACGAGCAGTACTTC. This rearrangement joins TRBV6-1 to TRBJ2-7; D possibly corresponds to TRBD2 (6 bases). This CDR3 comprises 14 residues. Trimming pared 10 bases from V and 3 bases from J, leaving 19 bases between. Looked up from germline, CDR1 is MNHNS and CDR2 is SASEGT.

This clonotype was seen only a few times. The chain is built from TRBV20-1 and TRBJ2-3; D is ambiguous. Germline V CDR1 and CDR2: DFQATT, SNEGSKA (reference sequence). V gave up 3 bases and J gave up 6 bases, with 7 bases separating them. The CDR3 totals 11 residues. The CDR3 sequence: CSARAFDTQYF. CDR3 coding DNA: TGCAGTGCTAGGGCCTTCGATACGCAGTATTTT.

This clonotype came up a few times. This chain joins TRBV5-1 and TRBJ1-3; 9 bases align to TRBD1. Per germline, CDR1 SGHRS and CDR2 YFSETQ. V lost 3 bases, J lost 3 bases, and 7 bases stayed unmatched. This CDR3 comprises 16 residues. CDR3 nucleotides: TGCGCCAGCAGCTCCGGGACAGGGAAGGGTGGAAACACCATATATTTT. Translation gives CASSSGTGKGGNTIYF. Filled out from reference TRBV5-1 and TRBJ1-3, the complete variable domain reads KAGVTQTPRYLIKTRGQQVTLSCSPISGHRSVSWYQQTPGQGLQFLFEYFSETQRNKGNFPGRFSGRQFSNSRSEMNVSTLELGDSALYLCASSSGTGKGGNTIYFGEGSWLTVV.

This clonotype was counted a few times. The CDR3 DNA is TGTGCCAGCAGCGAGCCGGGACGAAATTACGAGCAGTACTTC. The encoded protein is CASSEPGRNYEQYF. The rearrangement joins TRBV13 to TRBJ2-7; D is perhaps TRBD1 or TRBD2 (5 bases each). The CDR3 length is 14 residues. Trimming took 5 bases from V and 4 from J, leaving 15 bases between them. Germline V CDR1 and CDR2: PRHDT, FYEKMQ (reference sequence).

The chain joins TRBV30 to TRBJ2-7, with D perhaps TRBD2 (5 bases). Germline CDR1 GTSNPN, CDR2 SVGIG (reference sequence). The V end was cut by 4 bases, the J end by 1 base, with 8 bases between. This CDR3 spans 12 amino acids. CDR3 residues: CAWTRGSYEQYF. The DNA of the CDR3 is TGTGCCTGGACCCGAGGGTCCTACGAGCAGTACTTC.

The gene calls are TRBV9 and TRBJ2-7; TRBD1 matches at 8 bases. The ends lost 4 bases at V and 7 bases at J; junction bases unmatched: 4. Looked up from germline, CDR1 is SGDLS and CDR2 is YYNGEE. This CDR3 has 12 residues. CDR3 region: CASSSDRAEQYF. CDR3 sequence (DNA): TGTGCCAGCAGCTCGGACAGGGCGGAGCAGTACTTC.

The chain links TRBV4-1 to TRBJ2-2, with TRBD2 identical over 7 bases. Germline CDR1 reads MGHRA; CDR2 reads YSYEKL. The CDR3 is 16 amino acids. With 3 bases clipped from V and 1 base from J, the junction kept 5 bases outside the gene matches. CDR3 loop: CASSHISGMNTGELFF. CDR3 DNA sequence: TGCGCCAGCAGCCATATAAGCGGGATGAACACCGGGGAGCTGTTTTTT.

This clonotype was found a few times. V and J are TRBV5-6 and TRBJ2-7, with D hard to call. In germline, CDR1 is SGHDT, CDR2 YYEEEE. V was shortened by 2 bases and J by 2 bases, with 14 bases between the two germline ends. The CDR3 is 15 amino acids. The CDR3 here is CASSLWGSSTYEQYF. The CDR3 DNA reads as TGTGCCAGCAGCTTATGGGGTTCATCAACCTACGAGCAGTACTTC.

In its sample, this clonotype was seen a few times. The chain combines TRBV20-1 with TRBJ1-1, with a weak D call TRBD1 (5 bases). The CDR3 has 16 amino acids. V was pared by 3 bases and J by 2 bases, with 19 bases between. Germline V gene lookup returns CDR1 DFQATT and CDR2 SNEGSKA (reference sequence). The CDR3 is CSASDFRGRGNTEAFF. The CDR3 nucleotides read TGCAGTGCTAGTGATTTCCGGGGCCGGGGAAACACTGAAGCTTTCTTT.

The V and J genes are TRBV11-2 and TRBJ2-2; 10 nucleotides agree with TRBD2. The length of the CDR3 is 16 residues. Trimming at V came to 1 base and at J to 6 bases, leaving 5 bases not matched to a gene. The germline CDR1 and CDR2 sequences are SGHAT and FQNNGV. CDR3 DNA: TGTGCCAGCAGCTTAGTCGGCCTAGCGGGAGCCGGGGAGCTGTTTTTT. The encoded protein is CASSLVGLAGAGELFF.

This clonotype was found a few times. The chain links TRBV18 to TRBJ2-7; D is possibly TRBD1 (5 bases). The CDR3 is 13 residues long. Germline lookup yields CDR1 KGHSH and CDR2 LQKENI. V lost 4 bases to trimming and J lost 2 bases, with 9 bases between them. The CDR3 sequence: CASSQDNPYEQYF. DNA of the CDR3: TGTGCCAGCTCACAGGACAACCCCTACGAGCAGTACTTC.

V is TRBV28 and J is TRBJ2-3; D gene uncertain. In germline, CDR1 is MDHEN, CDR2 SYDVKM. V lost 1 base to trimming and J lost 3 bases, with 5 bases between them. This CDR3 comprises 13 residues. The CDR3 DNA sequence: TGTGCCAGCAGTTTATTTGGTACAGATACGCAGTATTTT. Protein sequence: CASSLFGTDTQYF.

The chain has TRBV29-1 and TRBJ2-7, with D possibly TRBD1 on 6 matching bases. CDR3 length: 13 amino acids. The V end was cut by 3 bases, the J end by 3 bases, with 12 bases between. CDR1 is SQVTM, CDR2 ANQGSEA, per germline. The CDR3 DNA follows: TGCAGCGTTGACGGAAAAGGGGGCTACGAGCAGTACTTC. Translated, it gives CSVDGKGGYEQYF.